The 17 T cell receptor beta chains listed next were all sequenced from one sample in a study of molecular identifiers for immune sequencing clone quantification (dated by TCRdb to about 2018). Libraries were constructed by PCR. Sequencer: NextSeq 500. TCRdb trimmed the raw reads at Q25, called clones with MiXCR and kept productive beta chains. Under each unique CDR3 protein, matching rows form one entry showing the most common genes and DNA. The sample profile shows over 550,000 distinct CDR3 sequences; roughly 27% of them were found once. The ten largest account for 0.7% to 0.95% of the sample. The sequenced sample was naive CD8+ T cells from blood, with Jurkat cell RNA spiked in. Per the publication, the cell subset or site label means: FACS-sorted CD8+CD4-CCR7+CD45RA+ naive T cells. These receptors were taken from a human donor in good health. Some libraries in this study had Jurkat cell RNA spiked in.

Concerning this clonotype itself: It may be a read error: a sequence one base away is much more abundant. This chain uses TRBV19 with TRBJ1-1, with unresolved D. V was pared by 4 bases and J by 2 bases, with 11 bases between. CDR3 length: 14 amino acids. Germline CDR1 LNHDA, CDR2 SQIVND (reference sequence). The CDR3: CASSSIPGNTEAFF. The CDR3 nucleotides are TGTGCCAGTAGTAGCATCCCGGGAAACACTGAAGCTTTCTTT.

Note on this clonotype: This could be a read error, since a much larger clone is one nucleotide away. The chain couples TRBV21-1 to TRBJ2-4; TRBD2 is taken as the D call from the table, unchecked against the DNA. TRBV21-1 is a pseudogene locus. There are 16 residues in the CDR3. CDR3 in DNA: TGTGCCAGCAGCACGGGACGGCGACTAGCCAATAACATTCAGTACTTC. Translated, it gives CASSTGRRLANNIQYF.

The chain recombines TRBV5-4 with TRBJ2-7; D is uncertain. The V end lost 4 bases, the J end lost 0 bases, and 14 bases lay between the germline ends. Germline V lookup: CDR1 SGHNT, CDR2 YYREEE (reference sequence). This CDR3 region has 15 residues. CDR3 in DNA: TGTGCCAGCAGCCACACCGGACGGTTCTCCTACGAGCAGTACTTC. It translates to CASSHTGRFSYEQYF.

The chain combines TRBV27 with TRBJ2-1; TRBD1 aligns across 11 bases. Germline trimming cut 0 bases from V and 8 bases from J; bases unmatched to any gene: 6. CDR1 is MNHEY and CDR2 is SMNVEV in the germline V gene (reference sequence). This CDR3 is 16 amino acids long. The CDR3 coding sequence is TGTGCCAGCAGTTTATCGATAGGGACAGGGGGGGATGAGCAGTTCTTC. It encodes CASSLSIGTGGDEQFF.

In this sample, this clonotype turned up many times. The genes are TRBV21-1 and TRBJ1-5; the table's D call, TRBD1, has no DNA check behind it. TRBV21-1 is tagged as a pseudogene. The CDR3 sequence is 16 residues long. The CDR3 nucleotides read TGTGCCAGCAGCAAAAGTTGGGGACGTAGCAATCAGCCCCAGCATTTT. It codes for CASSKSWGRSNQPQHF.

DNA for the CDR3: TGTGCCAGCAGCTTCGGCGGGGCTAACTATGGCTACACCTTC. Its translation is CASSFGGANYGYTF. The V and J genes are TRBV5-4 and TRBJ1-2; D uncertain. Germline CDR1 and CDR2: SGHNT and YYREEE (reference sequence). This CDR3 region has 14 residues. V lost 2 bases and J 0 bases, leaving 8 bases between the germline ends.

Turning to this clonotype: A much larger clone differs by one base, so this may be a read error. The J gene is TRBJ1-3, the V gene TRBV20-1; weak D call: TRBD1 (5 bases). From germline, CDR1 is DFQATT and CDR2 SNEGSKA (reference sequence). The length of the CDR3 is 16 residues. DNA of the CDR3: TGCAGTGCTAGAGATAGCGGGGCCCTCTCTAGAAACACCATATATTTT. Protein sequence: CSARDSGALSRNTIYF.

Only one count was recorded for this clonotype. CDR3 bases: TGTGCCAGCAGTTCTACATCTAGCGGGGGGGCCCCCTACGAGCAGTACTTC. Amino acid sequence: CASSSTSSGGAPYEQYF. The chain is built from TRBV5-3 and TRBJ2-7, with 12 bases identical to TRBD2. TRBV5-3 is marked as an open reading frame, function uncertain. With 8 bases clipped from V and 2 bases from J, the junction kept 14 bases outside the gene matches. CDR3 length equals 17 residues.

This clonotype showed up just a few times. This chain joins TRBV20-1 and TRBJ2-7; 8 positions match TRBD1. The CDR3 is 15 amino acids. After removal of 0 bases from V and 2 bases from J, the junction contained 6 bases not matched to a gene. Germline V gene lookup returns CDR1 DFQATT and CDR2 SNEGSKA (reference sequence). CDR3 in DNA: TGCAGTGCTAGAGACCCCGGGACAGGAACCTACGAGCAGTACTTC. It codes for CSARDPGTGTYEQYF.

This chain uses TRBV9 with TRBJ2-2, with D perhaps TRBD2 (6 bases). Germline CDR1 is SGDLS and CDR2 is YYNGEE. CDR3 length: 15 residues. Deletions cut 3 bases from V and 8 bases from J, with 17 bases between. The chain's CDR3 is CASSGTPGGLGELFF. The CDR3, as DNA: TGTGCCAGCAGCGGAACCCCCGGGGGACTGGGGGAGCTGTTTTTT.

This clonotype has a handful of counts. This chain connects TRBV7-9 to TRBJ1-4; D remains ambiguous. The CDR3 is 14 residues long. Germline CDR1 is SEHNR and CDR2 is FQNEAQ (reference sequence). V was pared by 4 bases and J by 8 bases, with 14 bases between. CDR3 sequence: CASSSSRRVEKLFF. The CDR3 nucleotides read TGTGCCAGCAGCTCCTCGCGCCGGGTGGAAAAACTGTTTTTT.

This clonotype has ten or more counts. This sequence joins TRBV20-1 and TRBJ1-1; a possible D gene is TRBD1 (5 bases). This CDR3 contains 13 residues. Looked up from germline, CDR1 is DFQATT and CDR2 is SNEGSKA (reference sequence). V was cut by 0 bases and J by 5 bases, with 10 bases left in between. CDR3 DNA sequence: TGCAGTGCTAGAGAATCCAGGGAGACTGAAGCTTTCTTT. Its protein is CSARESRETEAFF.

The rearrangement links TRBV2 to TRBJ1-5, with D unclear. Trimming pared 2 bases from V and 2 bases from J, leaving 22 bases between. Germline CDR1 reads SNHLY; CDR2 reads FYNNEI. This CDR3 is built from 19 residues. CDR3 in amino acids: CASSEYPPTQAVGNQPQHF. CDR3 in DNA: TGTGCCAGCAGTGAATACCCCCCTACCCAGGCTGTCGGCAATCAGCCCCAGCATTTT.

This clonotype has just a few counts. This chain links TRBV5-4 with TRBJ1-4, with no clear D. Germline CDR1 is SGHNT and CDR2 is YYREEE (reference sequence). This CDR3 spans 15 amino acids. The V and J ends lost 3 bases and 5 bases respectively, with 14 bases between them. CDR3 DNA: TGTGCCAGCAGCTCGTCGGGGATCCAAAATGAAAAACTGTTTTTT. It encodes CASSSSGIQNEKLFF. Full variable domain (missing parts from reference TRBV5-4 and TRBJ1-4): ETGVTQSPTHLIKTRGQQVTLRCSSQSGHNTVSWYQQALGQGPQFIFQYYREEENGRGNFPPRFSGLQFPNYSSELNVNALELDDSALYLCASSSSGIQNEKLFFGSGTQLSVL.

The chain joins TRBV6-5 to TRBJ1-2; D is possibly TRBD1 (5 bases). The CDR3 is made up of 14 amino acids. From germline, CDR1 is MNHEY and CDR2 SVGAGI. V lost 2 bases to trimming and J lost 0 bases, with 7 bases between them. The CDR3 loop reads CASSYGGANYGYTF. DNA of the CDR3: TGTGCCAGCAGTTACGGGGGGGCTAACTATGGCTACACCTTC.

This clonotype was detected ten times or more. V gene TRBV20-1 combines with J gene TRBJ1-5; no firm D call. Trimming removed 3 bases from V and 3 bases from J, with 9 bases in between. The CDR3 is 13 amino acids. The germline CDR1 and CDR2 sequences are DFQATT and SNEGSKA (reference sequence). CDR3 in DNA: TGCAGTGCTAGGACAAGCTTCAATCAGCCCCAGCATTTT. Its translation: CSARTSFNQPQHF.

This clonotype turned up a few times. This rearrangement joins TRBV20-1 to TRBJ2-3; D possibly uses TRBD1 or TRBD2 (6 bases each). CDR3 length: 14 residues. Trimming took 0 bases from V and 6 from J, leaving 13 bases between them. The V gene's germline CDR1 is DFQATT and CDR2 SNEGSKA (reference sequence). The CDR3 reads CSAREGGGGDTQYF. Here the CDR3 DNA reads TGCAGTGCTAGAGAAGGAGGAGGGGGTGATACGCAGTATTTT.